This T cell receptor beta chain was recorded in a study of chemoradiotherapy in HPV16-positive cancers (dated by TCRdb to 2021 to 2024). Background for the entire study: Using functional T-cell assays on cells from a couple of HPV16-positive patients, the researchers defined candidate HPV-specific T-cell clones and common TCR motifs. The study asked whether T-cell immunity against the HPV oncoproteins E6 and E7 changes during chemoradiotherapy and whether it affects survival. Next, the candidate HPV-specific TCRs and motifs were followed in TCR repertoires from approximately 87 patients with HPV-related cancers.

Repertoires were sampled multiple times during chemoradiotherapy, which allowed clonal expansion in the tumor microenvironment to be followed. As regards this clone: Its antigen remains undetermined. Base-call qualities are not available, and no considerably larger clone is one nucleotide away.

General findings and caveats noted by the study authors: Expansion of candidate HPV-specific clones and E7-related TCR motifs was observed in the tumor microenvironment during treatment, whereas no such expansion was observed for non-HPV-specific T cells. Among HPV16-positive patients, expansion of HPV-responsive T cells during chemoradiotherapy was associated with better recurrence-free survival. Only a couple of HPV16-positive patients were used to derive the functional definition of HPV-specific T cells, and the survival association was reported for HPV16-positive patients.

Including the terminal cysteine and phenylalanine, the CDR3 comprises 16 residues. Left in the record is the CDR3 DNA by itself, 48 bases read in frame from the first base. V trim: 3 bases; J trim: 4 bases; unmatched bases: 7. Library generation was performed with the immunoSEQ multiplex PCR assay. In TCRdb, the immuneACCESS table is reduced to in-frame sequences with V and J assigned. These tables do not hold every clone; where another copy was compared, an unresolved V gene accounts for under half, and the others remain unexplained. Within this sample are approximately 12,000 clones, with roughly 90% of them counted one time only. The ten largest clonotypes hold around 2.4% of the sample.

The sequence was collected from a human donor with HPV-associated anogenital cancer. Sample: blood, taken from a patient who underwent chemoradiotherapy. The V gene is TRBV7-1 and the J gene is TRBJ2-4; TRBD1 matches 9 bases in the middle. TRBV7-1 is an open reading frame whose function is uncertain. DNA sequence: TGTGCCAGCAGCTCCCACTCCGGGACAGGGAAAAACATTCAGTACTTC. This sequence encodes CASSSHSGTGKNIQYF.